Each of the 22 T cell receptor beta chains below was sequenced from the same sample in a study of cytomegalovirus exposure and HLA in healthy donors. Researchers ran the PCR with 60 Vbeta and 13 Jbeta primers. Data came from immunoSEQ multiplex PCR; TCRdb stores just in-frame clones and leaves some out. Here the sample spans 100,000 to 150,000 clones, over 60% being singletons. The sequenced sample was PBMCs. Source of these receptors: a man aged 18 to 30 in good health and CMV-seronegative.

The chain links TRBV28 to TRBJ2-5, with TRBD2 matching over 16 bases. The CDR3 extends over 17 amino acids. V trimming: 5 bases; J trimming: 6 bases; junction bases outside the gene matches: 9. Germline CDR1 MDHEN, CDR2 SYDVKM. CDR3 sequence (DNA): TGTGCCAGCAGTCCCGGGACTAGCGGGAGGGCCAGGAAGACCCAGTACTTC. Translating it yields CASSPGTSGRARKTQYF.

There are a few counts of this clone. The chain has TRBV10-3 and TRBJ2-7, with D perhaps matching TRBD1 (5 bases). The CDR3 spans 12 residues. Trimming left V 3 bases short and J 3 bases short, with 6 bases between. CDR1 is ENHRY, CDR2 SYGVKD, per germline. The CDR3 bases are TGTGCCATCAGTGATGACAGCTACGAGCAGTACGTC. As protein: CAISDDSYEQYV.

This clone was counted between two and nine times. The CDR3: CASSPPGGGKNIQYF. CDR3 coding DNA: TGTGCCAGCAGCCCTCCAGGGGGCGGCAAAAACATTCAGTACTTC. The chain is built from TRBV6-6 and TRBJ2-4; TRBD1 matches at 8 bases. Germline V lookup: CDR1 MNHNY, CDR2 SVGAGI (reference sequence). The CDR3 is 15 residues long. V lost 6 bases and J lost 3; bases outside the gene matches: 7.

Turning to this clone: Since the CDR3 does not end with the conserved phenylalanine or tryptophan, this likely comes from a read error. This chain uses TRBV5-1 with TRBJ1-2; perhaps TRBD1 as D (6 bases). This CDR3 spans 15 amino acids. V was clipped by 4 bases and J by 7 bases, with 20 bases between them. The germline gives CDR1 SGHRS, CDR2 YFSETQ. CDR3 bases: TGCGCCAGCAGCCCTATTGTACAGGGTAAACGTGGCTACACCCTC. It translates to CASSPIVQGKRGYTL.

This chain joins TRBV20-1 and TRBJ2-1, with D tentatively TRBD2 (5 bases). Germline assignment: CDR1 DFQATT and CDR2 SNEGSKA (reference sequence). Between the trimmed V and J ends, which lost 2 bases and 15 bases, there was a span of 11 bases. This CDR3 is built from 10 residues. CDR3 nucleotide sequence: TGCAGTGCTAGACTACTAGAGGTGTTCTTC. Translating it yields CSARLLEVFF.

The V gene is TRBV6-5, the J gene TRBJ1-4; tentative D call: TRBD1 (6 bases). Trimming took 6 bases from V and 16 from J, leaving 15 bases between them. The CDR3 spans 11 residues. Per the germline V gene, CDR1 is MNHEY and CDR2 is SVGAGI. This CDR3 reads CASSQGHIPFF. CDR3 coding DNA: TGTGCCAGCAGCCAGGGACATATCCCGTTTTTT.

The gene calls are TRBV5-1 and TRBJ1-1, with D perhaps matching TRBD1 (6 bases). Trimming stripped 4 bases from V and 0 bases from J, with 10 bases between. The germline gives CDR1 SGHRS, CDR2 YFSETQ. This CDR3 spans 14 amino acids. CDR3 nucleotides: TGCGCCAGCAGCGACCAGGGGATGAACACTGAAGCTTTCTTT. This gives the protein CASSDQGMNTEAFF.

Comments on this clone: This sample includes further DNA sequences coding for the same CDR3. V gene TRBV6-6 combines with J gene TRBJ2-1; 7 nucleotides match TRBD1. The CDR3 length is 14 residues. In germline, CDR1 is MNHNY, CDR2 SVGAGI (reference sequence). Trimming took 4 bases from V and 8 from J; bases not matched to a gene: 8. The CDR3 is CASSSSDRLDEQFF. CDR3 nucleotide sequence: TGTGCCAGCAGTTCCTCGGACAGGTTAGATGAGCAGTTCTTC.

This chain connects TRBV19 to TRBJ2-6; 14 nucleotides align to TRBD2. J was trimmed by 2 bases and V by 5 bases; bases with no gene match: 2. This CDR3 has 17 residues. CDR1 is LNHDA, CDR2 SQIVND, per germline (reference sequence). CDR3 protein: CASSGTSGSAGANVLTF. The CDR3 region has the DNA TGTGCCAGTAGTGGGACTAGCGGGAGTGCTGGGGCCAACGTCCTGACTTTC.

The chain carries TRBV4-3 and TRBJ2-7; D is perhaps TRBD1 (5 bases). This CDR3 is built from 16 residues. Germline loops: CDR1 LGHNA, CDR2 YSLEER. V was clipped by 0 bases and J by 3 bases, with 15 bases between them. The CDR3 sequence: CASSQDPDTGVYEQYF. The CDR3 DNA reads TGCGCCAGCAGCCAAGATCCGGACACTGGGGTCTACGAGCAGTACTTC.

The chain carries TRBV19 and TRBJ2-4; 13 positions match TRBD2. Germline lookup yields CDR1 LNHDA and CDR2 SQIVND (reference sequence). The CDR3 has 20 amino acids. The trim removed 3 bases at V and 1 base at J, leaving 12 bases unmatched. CDR3 residues: CASSIRLAGGGGPAKNIQYF. The CDR3 coding sequence is TGTGCCAGTAGTATCAGACTAGCGGGAGGAGGGGGGCCGGCCAAAAACATTCAGTACTTC.

Only a few counts were recorded for this clone. V usage is TRBV28 and J usage is TRBJ2-1, with 8 bases that match TRBD2. Germline loops: CDR1 MDHEN, CDR2 SYDVKM. The CDR3 consists of 14 residues. V shed 5 bases and J 3 bases; nucleotides not matched to a gene: 3. The CDR3 DNA reads TGTGCCAGCAGTGGACTAGCTAACTACAATGAGCAGTTCTTC. Its translation is CASSGLANYNEQFF. The complete variable domain, with remaining parts taken from reference TRBV28 and TRBJ2-1, reads DVKVTQSSRYLVKRTGEKVFLECVQDMDHENMFWYRQDPGLGLRLIYFSYDVKMKEKGDIPEGYSVSREKKERFSLILESASTNQTSMYLCASSGLANYNEQFFGPGTRLTVL.

The CDR3 spells CASSGGAYEQYF. CDR3 sequence (DNA): TGCGCCAGCAGCGGGGGCGCGTACGAGCAGTACTTC. The rearrangement links TRBV5-1 to TRBJ2-7, with TRBD1 as a possible D gene (6 bases). The germline V and J ends were trimmed by 4 bases and 4 bases, with 9 bases remaining between them. This CDR3 has 12 amino acids. The V gene's germline CDR1 is SGHRS and CDR2 YFSETQ.

The V and J genes are TRBV6-6 and TRBJ2-2; 7 positions match TRBD1. Germline CDR1 reads MNHNY; CDR2 reads SVGAGI (reference sequence). The trim removed 8 bases at V and 1 base at J, leaving 4 bases unmatched. This CDR3 region has 14 residues. The CDR3 DNA reads TGTGCCAGCTCCGGGACAGAGAACACCGGGGAGCTGTTTTTT. Translating it yields CASSGTENTGELFF.

A word on this clone: This specimen includes other DNA sequences encoding the same CDR3. J is TRBJ2-6 and V is TRBV2; maybe TRBD1 (5 bases). CDR1 is SNHLY and CDR2 is FYNNEI in the germline V gene. This CDR3 is 15 amino acids long. V dropped 6 bases and J dropped 2 bases, with 11 bases sitting between them. The CDR3 loop reads CASRGARAGANVLTF. The CDR3 DNA reads TGTGCCAGCAGAGGGGCACGGGCTGGGGCCAACGTCCTGACTTTC.

This clone was detected once. The chain uses TRBV14 and TRBJ2-3, with a weak D call TRBD2 (7 bases). CDR1 is SGHDN, CDR2 FVKESK, per germline. The ends were cut back, 4 bases at V and 6 bases at J, with 23 bases in the middle. This CDR3 region has 17 residues. The CDR3, as DNA: TGTGCCAGCAGCCCTGCAAGGAGGGGGGGCGCGTTGGATACGCAGTATTTT. This encodes CASSPARRGGALDTQYF.

J is TRBJ2-3 and V is TRBV5-3; 16 nucleotides align to TRBD2. TRBV5-3 is marked as an open reading frame, function uncertain. This CDR3 region has 18 residues. The junction had 5 bases not matched to a gene; V was cut back by 4 bases and J by 0 bases. The CDR3 DNA is TGTGCCAGAAGCCAAGGGACTAGCGGGAGGGGAAGCACAGATACGCAGTATTTT. Translation gives CARSQGTSGRGSTDTQYF.

This clone has just a few counts. V and J are TRBV19 and TRBJ2-2; 10 bases align to TRBD1. CDR1 and CDR2 from the germline V gene are LNHDA and SQIVND (reference sequence). The CDR3 runs 15 residues. Trimming at V came to 7 bases and at J to 7 bases, leaving 9 bases not matched to a gene. The CDR3 spells CASTRTGGENGELFF. CDR3 coding DNA: TGTGCCAGTACCCGGACAGGGGGGGAGAACGGGGAGCTGTTTTTT.

This clone has only a few counts. Other DNA sequences in this specimen translate into the identical CDR3. The J gene is TRBJ1-1, the V gene TRBV30; D ambiguous. CDR3 length: 11 amino acids. The ends were cut back, 4 bases at V and 0 bases at J, with 3 bases in the middle. Germline CDR1 and CDR2: GTSNPN and SVGIG (reference sequence). DNA for the CDR3: TGTGCCTGGACAGTGAACACTGAAGCTTTCTTT. This sequence encodes CAWTVNTEAFF.

In this sample, this clone turned up once. This chain connects TRBV4-3 to TRBJ2-7; possible D gene TRBD1, 6 bases. This CDR3 region has 14 residues. V dropped 0 bases and J dropped 4 bases, with 10 bases sitting between them. Germline CDR1 and CDR2: LGHNA and YSLEER. CDR3 residues: CASSQEGAGYEQYF. The CDR3, as DNA: TGCGCCAGCAGCCAAGAGGGGGCCGGATACGAGCAGTACTTC.

The gene calls are TRBV2 and TRBJ1-5; D unclear. From germline, CDR1 is SNHLY and CDR2 FYNNEI. The germline V and J ends were trimmed by 2 bases and 11 bases, with 16 bases remaining between them. This CDR3 spans 14 amino acids. The CDR3 here is CASSEWYSNLAQHF. The CDR3 DNA reads as TGTGCCAGCAGTGAATGGTACAGTAACCTGGCCCAGCATTTT.

The V and J genes are TRBV6-5 and TRBJ2-5; 16 bases line up with TRBD2. Gene TRBJ2-7 matches the end of the DNA better, so the J call may be wrong. The CDR3 is 16 residues long. Germline CDR1 MNHEY, CDR2 SVGAGI. The CDR3 region is CASSLGLAGGIGEQYF. For the CDR3, the DNA is TGTGCCAGCAGTTTGGGACTAGCGGGAGGGATAGGCGAGCAGTACTTC.